This TCR beta chain was retrieved from a study of OX40 agonist ivuxolimab in advanced cancers. Across the study: Patients enrolled in dose escalation were diagnosed with hepatocellular carcinoma, melanoma, renal cell or head and neck cancer. Two patients with cutaneous melanoma and one with hepatocellular carcinoma, three in total, showed partial responses. Points from the study as a whole: Relative to CD4+, CD8+ T cells held more expanded clones on average.

TCRdb's copy holds only in-frame clones and misses some; the assay was immunoSEQ multiplex PCR. This sample carries approximately 70,000 clones, 75% to 90% of them seen once, and the ten largest clones take approximately 1.3%. For this clone: Its target is unknown.

CDR1 MNHNY and CDR2 SVGAGI come from the germline V gene (reference sequence). Trimming pared 6 bases from V and 1 base from J, leaving 13 bases between. This CDR3 contains 15 residues. The rearrangement joins TRBV6-6 to TRBJ2-1; tentative D call: TRBD1 (5 bases). The receptor was derived from an adult with an advanced solid tumor such as melanoma, head and neck, liver or kidney cancer. The sequencing used CD4+ or CD8+ T cells sorted from blood, collected in a trial of the OX40 agonist ivuxolimab. The CDR3 bases are TGTGCCAGCAGAAGGGGCTTCCAATCCTACAATGAGCAGTTCTTC. Protein: CASRRGFQSYNEQFF.